This TCR beta chain is from a study of blood T cell repertoires in COVID-19. About the research overall: PBMCs, B-cell-depleted T cells, or T cells provided the cDNA or gDNA that made up the material.

V shed 5 bases and J 10 bases; nucleotides not matched to a gene: 11. The germline CDR1 and CDR2 sequences are SGHAT and FQNNGV. The CDR3 length is 15 residues. As processed by the authors: Amplification of reference gene primers was used by the study to estimate nucleated cell counts. Data came from immunoSEQ multiplex PCR; TCRdb stores just in-frame clones and leaves some out. D and trimming were read from the DNA, whereas the V and J calls and clone size are those reported in that table. Counted here are tens of thousands of clones, approximately 90% occurring once; the ten biggest clones make up about 1.5%.

Sample: peripheral blood. The receptor's source is a woman of 80 years or more with acute or convalescent COVID-19. The V call is TRBV11-2, the J call TRBJ2-2; 9 nucleotides line up with TRBD2. In DNA form, the CDR3 reads TGTGCCAGCAGCCCAGTCGCGGGAGGGCCAAAGGAGCTGTTTTTT. This encodes CASSPVAGGPKELFF.